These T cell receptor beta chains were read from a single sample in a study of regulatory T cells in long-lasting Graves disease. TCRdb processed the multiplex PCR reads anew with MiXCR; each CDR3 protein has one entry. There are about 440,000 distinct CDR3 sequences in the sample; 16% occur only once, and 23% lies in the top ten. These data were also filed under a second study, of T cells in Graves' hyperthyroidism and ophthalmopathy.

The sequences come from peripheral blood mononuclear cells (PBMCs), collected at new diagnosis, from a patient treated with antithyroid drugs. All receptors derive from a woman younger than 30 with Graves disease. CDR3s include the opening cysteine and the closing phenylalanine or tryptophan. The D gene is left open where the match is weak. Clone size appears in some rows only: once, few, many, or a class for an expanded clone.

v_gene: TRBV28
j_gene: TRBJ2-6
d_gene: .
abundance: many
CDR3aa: CASSYMGGTRSGANVLTF
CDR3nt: TGTGCCAGCAGTTATATGGGGGGTACACGCTCTGGGGCCAACGTCCTGACTTTC

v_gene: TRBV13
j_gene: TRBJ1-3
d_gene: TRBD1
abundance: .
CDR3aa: CASSLWDRGDTIYF
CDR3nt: TGTGCCAGCAGCTTATGGGACAGGGGTGACACCATATATTTT

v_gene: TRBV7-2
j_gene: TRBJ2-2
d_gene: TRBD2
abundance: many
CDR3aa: CASSLALAGSKGTGELFF
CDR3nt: TGTGCCAGCAGCTTAGCGCTAGCGGGGTCAAAAGGGACCGGGGAGCTGTTTTTT

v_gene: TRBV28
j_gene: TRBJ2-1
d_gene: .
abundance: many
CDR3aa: CASSFENEQFF
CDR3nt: TGTGCCAGCAGTTTTGAAAATGAGCAGTTCTTC

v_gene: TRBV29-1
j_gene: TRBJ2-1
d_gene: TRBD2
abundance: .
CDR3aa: CSVELAGNYNEQFF
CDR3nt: TGCAGCGTTGAACTAGCGGGCAACTACAATGAGCAGTTCTTC

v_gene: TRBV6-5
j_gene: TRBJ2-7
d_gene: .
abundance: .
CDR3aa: CASSYSAGISYEQYF
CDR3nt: TGTGCCAGCAGTTACTCAGCAGGGATTTCCTACGAGCAGTACTTC

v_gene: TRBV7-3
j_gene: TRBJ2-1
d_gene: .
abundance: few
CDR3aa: CASSLERDEQLF
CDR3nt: TGTGCCAGCAGCTTAGAACGGGATGAGCAGCTCTTC

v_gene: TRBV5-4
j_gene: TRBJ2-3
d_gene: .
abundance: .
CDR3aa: CASHSRGGTDTQYF
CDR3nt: TGTGCCAGCCATAGTAGAGGAGGCACAGATACGCAGTATTTT

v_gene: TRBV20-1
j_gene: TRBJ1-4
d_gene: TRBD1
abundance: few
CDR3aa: CSAPDRAISNEKLFF
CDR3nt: TGCAGTGCTCCGGACAGGGCGATCTCTAATGAAAAACTGTTTTTT

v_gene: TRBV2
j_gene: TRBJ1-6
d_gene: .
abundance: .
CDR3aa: CASRERGAGNSPLHF
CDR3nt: TGTGCCAGCAGAGAAAGGGGGGCAGGGAACTCACCCCTCCACTTT

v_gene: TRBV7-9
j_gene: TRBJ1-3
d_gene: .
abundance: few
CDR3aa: CASSLLRGGNTIYF
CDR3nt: TGTGCCAGCAGCTTACTTCGGGGCGGAAACACCATATATTTT

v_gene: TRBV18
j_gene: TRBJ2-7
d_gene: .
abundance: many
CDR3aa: CASSPPEGEGYEQYF
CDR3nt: TGTGCCAGCTCACCACCGGAGGGCGAGGGCTACGAGCAGTACTTC

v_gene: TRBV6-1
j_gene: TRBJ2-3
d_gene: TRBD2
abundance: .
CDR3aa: CASRWTSITDTQYF
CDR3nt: TGTGCCAGCCGCTGGACTAGCATCACAGATACGCAGTATTTT

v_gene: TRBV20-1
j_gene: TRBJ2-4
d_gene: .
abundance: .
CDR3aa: CSARWSTSKNIQYF
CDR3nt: TGCAGTGCCAGATGGTCCACTTCCAAAAACATTCAGTACTTC

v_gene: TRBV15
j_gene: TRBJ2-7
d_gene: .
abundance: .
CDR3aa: CATSRAVTYEQYF
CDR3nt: TGTGCCACCAGCAGGGCAGTTACCTACGAGCAGTACTTC

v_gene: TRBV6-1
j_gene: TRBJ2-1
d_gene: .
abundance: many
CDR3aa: CASSEASGSFSYNEQFF
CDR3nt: TGTGCCAGCAGTGAAGCTTCAGGGTCTTTCTCCTACAATGAGCAGTTCTTC

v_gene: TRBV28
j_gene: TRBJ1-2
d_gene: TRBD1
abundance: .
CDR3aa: CASSFRGSDGYTF
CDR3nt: TGTGCCAGCAGTTTCAGGGGGTCGGATGGCTACACCTTC

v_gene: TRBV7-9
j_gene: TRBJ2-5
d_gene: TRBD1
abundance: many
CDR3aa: CASSTGTVETQYF
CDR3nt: TGTGCCAGCAGCACCGGGACAGTAGAGACCCAGTACTTC

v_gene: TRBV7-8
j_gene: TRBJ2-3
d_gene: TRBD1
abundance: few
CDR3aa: CASSVTGGDTQYF
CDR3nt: TGTGCCAGCAGCGTCACAGGGGGAGATACGCAGTATTTT

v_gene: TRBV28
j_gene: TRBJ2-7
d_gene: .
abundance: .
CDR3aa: CASVHCGVLFHEQYF
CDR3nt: TGTGCCAGCGTCCATTGCGGGGTACTATTCCACGAGCAGTACTTC

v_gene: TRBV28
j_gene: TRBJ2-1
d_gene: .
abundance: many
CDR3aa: CASSLRTPPDNEQFF
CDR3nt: TGTGCCAGCAGTTTAAGAACACCCCCGGACAATGAGCAGTTCTTC

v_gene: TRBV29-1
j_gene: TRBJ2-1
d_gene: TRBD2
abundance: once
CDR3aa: CSASGTSGTGVENEQFF
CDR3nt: TGCAGCGCATCCGGGACTAGCGGGACAGGGGTTGAAAATGAGCAGTTCTTC

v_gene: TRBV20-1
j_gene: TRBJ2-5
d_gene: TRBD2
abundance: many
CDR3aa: CSASGRAGETQYF
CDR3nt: TGCAGTGCTAGCGGGAGGGCCGGGGAGACCCAGTACTTC

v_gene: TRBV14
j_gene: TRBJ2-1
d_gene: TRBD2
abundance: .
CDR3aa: CASSQDRTGGWNEQFF
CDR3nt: TGTGCCAGCAGCCAAGATCGGACGGGAGGGTGGAATGAGCAGTTCTTC

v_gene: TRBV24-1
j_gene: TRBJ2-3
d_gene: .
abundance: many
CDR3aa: CATSDLPLGARGDTQYF
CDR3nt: TGTGCCACCAGTGATTTGCCTCTGGGAGCTCGGGGAGATACGCAGTATTTT

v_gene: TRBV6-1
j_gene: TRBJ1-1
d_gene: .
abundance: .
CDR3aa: CASSEIAGYTEAFF
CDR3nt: TGTGCCAGCAGTGAAATCGCAGGGTACACTGAAGCTTTCTTT

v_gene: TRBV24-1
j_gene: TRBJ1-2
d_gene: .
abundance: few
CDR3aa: CATSDMGGNYGHTF
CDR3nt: TGTGCCACCAGTGATATGGGGGGTAACTATGGCCACACCTTC

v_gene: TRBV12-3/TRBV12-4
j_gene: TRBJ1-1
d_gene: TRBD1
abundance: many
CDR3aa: CASTLHRGSLAFF
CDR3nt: TGTGCCAGCACCCTTCACAGGGGAAGTTTAGCTTTCTTT

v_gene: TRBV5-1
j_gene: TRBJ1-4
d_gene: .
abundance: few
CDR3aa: CASSPGQIRGEKLFF
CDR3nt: TGCGCCAGCAGCCCTGGACAAATAAGGGGCGAAAAACTGTTTTTT

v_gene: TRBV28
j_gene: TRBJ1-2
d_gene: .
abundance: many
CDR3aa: CASTLSGINYGYTF
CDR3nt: TGTGCCAGCACCTTATCTGGGATAAACTATGGCTACACCTTC

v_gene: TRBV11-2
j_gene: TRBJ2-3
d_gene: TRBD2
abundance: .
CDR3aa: CASSSGLAGGGTDTQYF
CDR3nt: TGTGCCAGCAGCTCGGGACTAGCGGGAGGTGGCACAGATACGCAGTATTTT

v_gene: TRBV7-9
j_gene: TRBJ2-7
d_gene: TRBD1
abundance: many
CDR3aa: CASSLTGVHEQYF
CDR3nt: TGTGCCAGCAGCTTAACAGGGGTCCACGAGCAGTACTTC

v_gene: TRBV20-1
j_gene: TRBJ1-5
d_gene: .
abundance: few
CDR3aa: CSARAGNSNQPQHF
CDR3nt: TGCAGTGCTAGAGCGGGGAATAGCAATCAGCCCCAGCATTTT

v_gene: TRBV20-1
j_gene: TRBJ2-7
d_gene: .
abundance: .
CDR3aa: CSAWSSSYEQYF
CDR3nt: TGCAGTGCGTGGTCAAGCTCCTACGAGCAGTACTTC